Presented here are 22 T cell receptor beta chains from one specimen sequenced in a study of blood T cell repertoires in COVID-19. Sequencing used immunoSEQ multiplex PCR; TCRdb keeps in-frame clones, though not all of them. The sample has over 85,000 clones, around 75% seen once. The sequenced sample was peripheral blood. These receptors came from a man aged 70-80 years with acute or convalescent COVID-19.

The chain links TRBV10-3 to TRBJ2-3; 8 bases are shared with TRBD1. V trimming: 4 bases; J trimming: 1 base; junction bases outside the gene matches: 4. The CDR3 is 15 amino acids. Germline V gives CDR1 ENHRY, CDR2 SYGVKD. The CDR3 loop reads CAISGGQGGTDTQYF. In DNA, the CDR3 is TGTGCCATCAGTGGTGGACAGGGAGGCACAGATACGCAGTATTTT.

In DNA form, the CDR3 reads TGTGCCATCAGTGAGGCAACGACAGGGCCCTATGGCTACACCTTC. The encoded protein is CAISEATTGPYGYTF. This rearrangement joins TRBV10-3 to TRBJ1-2; 7 bases fit TRBD1. Germline CDR1 and CDR2: ENHRY and SYGVKD. The J segment lost 4 bases and the V segment lost 2 bases, leaving 7 bases of the junction unmatched. The CDR3 spans 15 residues.

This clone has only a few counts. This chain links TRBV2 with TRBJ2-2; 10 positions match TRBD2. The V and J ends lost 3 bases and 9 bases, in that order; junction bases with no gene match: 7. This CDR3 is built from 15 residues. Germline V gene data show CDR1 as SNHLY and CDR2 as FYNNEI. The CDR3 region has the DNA TGTGCCAGCAGTGAGGCCAGGACTAGCGGCCGGGAGCTGTTTTTT. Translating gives CASSEARTSGRELFF.

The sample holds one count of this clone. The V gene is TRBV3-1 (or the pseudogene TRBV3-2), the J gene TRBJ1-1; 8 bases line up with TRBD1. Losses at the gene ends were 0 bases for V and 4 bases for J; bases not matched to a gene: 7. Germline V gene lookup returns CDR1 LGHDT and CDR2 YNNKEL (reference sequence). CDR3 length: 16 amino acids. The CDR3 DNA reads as TGTGCCAGCAGCCAAGATCAGGGGGCGATAAGCACTGAAGCTTTCTTT. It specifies CASSQDQGAISTEAFF.

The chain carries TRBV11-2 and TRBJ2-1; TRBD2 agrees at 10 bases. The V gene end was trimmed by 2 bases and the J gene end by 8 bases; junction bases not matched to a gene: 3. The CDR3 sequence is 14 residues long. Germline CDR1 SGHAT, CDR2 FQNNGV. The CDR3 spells CASSLSSGSYEQFF. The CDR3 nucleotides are TGTGCCAGCAGCTTATCTAGCGGGAGTTATGAGCAGTTCTTC.

The DNA of the CDR3 is TGTGCCAGCAGCTTCGTACAGCCTAATGAAAAACTGTTTTTT. It specifies CASSFVQPNEKLFF. V usage is TRBV5-5 and J usage is TRBJ1-4, with D unresolved. The CDR3 loop spans 14 amino acids. Trimming took 2 bases from V and 3 from J, leaving 8 bases between them. CDR1 SGHKS and CDR2 YYEKEE come from the germline V gene (reference sequence).

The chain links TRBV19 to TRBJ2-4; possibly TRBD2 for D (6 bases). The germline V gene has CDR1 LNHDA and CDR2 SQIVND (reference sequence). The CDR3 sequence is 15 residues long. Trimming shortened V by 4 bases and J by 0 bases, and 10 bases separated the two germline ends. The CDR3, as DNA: TGTGCCAGTAGTACAGACGGGAGAGCCAAAAACATTCAGTACTTC. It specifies CASSTDGRAKNIQYF. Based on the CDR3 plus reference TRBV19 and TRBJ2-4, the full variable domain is DGGITQSPKYLFRKEGQNVTLSCEQNLNHDAMYWYRQDPGQGLRLIYYSQIVNDFQKGDIAEGYSVSREKKESFPLTVTSAQKNPTAFYLCASSTDGRAKNIQYFGAGTRLSVL.

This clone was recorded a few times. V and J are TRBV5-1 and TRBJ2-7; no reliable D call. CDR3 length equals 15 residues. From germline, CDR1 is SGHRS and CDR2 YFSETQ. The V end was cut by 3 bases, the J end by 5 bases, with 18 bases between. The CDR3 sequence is CASSSVSSRKDEQYF. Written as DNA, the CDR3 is TGCGCCAGCAGCTCCGTATCGTCCAGGAAGGACGAGCAGTACTTC.

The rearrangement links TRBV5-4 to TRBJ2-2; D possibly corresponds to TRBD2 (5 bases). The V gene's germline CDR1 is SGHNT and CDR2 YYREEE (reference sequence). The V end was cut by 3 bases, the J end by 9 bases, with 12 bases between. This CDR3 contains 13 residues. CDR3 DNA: TGTGCCAGCAGCTCCTACTCGGGGTGGGAGCTGTTTTTT. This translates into CASSSYSGWELFF.

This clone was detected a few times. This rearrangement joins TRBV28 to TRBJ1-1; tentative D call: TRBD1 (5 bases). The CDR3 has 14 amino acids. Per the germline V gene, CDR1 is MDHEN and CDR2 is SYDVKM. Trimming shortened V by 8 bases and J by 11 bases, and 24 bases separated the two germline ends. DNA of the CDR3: TGTGCCAGCCTGATCACCCAAGGGGCGGGATGGGCTTTCTTT. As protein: CASLITQGAGWAFF.

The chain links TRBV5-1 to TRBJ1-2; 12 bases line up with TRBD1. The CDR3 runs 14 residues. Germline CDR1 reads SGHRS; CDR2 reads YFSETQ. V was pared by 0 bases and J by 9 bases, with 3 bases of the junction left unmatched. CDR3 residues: CASSLGDRGQRYTF. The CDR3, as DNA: TGCGCCAGCAGCTTGGGGGACAGGGGGCAACGCTACACCTTC.

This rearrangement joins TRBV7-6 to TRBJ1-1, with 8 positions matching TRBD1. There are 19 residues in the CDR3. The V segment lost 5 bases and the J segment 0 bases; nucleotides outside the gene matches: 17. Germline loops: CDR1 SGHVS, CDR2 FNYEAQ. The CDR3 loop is CASSIQPKTGDSLNTEAFF. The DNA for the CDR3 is TGTGCCAGCAGCATTCAGCCCAAGACAGGGGACTCCTTGAACACTGAAGCTTTCTTT.

The CDR3 is CASRGGPGDNSPLHF. For the CDR3, the DNA is TGTGCCAGCAGGGGGGGTCCGGGCGATAATTCACCCCTCCACTTT. This chain links TRBV25-1 with TRBJ1-6, with a weak D call TRBD1 (5 bases). V was shortened by 6 bases and J by 5 bases, with 14 bases between the two germline ends. The CDR3 has 15 residues. The germline CDR1 and CDR2 sequences are MGHDK and SYGVNS.

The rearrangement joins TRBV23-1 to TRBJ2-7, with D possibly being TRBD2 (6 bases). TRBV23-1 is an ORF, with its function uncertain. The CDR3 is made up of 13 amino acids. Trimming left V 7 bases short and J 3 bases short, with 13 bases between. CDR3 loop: CASNRDSNYEQYF. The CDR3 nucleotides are TGCGCCAGCAACCGGGACTCGAACTACGAGCAGTACTTC.

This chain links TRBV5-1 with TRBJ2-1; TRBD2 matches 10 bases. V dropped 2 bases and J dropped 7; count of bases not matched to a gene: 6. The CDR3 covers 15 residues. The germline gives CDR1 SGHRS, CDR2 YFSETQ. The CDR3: CASSFWTSGGNEQFF. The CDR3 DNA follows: TGCGCCAGCAGCTTTTGGACTAGCGGAGGAAATGAGCAGTTCTTC.

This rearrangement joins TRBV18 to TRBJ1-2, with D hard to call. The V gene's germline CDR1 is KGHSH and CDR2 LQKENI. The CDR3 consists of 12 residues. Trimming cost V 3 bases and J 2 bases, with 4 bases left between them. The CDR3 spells CASSPTNYGYTF. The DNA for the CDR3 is TGTGCCAGCTCACCTACAAACTATGGCTACACCTTC.

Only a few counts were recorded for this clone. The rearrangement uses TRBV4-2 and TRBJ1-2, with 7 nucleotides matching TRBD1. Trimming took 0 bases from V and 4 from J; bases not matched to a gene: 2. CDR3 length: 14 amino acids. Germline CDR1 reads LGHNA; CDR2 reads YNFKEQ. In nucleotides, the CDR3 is TGTGCCAGCAGCCAAGAGACAGGGCGCTATGGCTACACCTTC. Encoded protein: CASSQETGRYGYTF.

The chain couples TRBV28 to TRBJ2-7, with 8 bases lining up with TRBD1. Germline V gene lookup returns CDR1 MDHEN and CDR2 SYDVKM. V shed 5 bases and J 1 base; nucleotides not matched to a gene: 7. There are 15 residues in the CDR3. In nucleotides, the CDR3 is TGTGCCAGCAGTAAGTGGGGGACAGGATCCTACGAGCAGTACTTC. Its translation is CASSKWGTGSYEQYF.

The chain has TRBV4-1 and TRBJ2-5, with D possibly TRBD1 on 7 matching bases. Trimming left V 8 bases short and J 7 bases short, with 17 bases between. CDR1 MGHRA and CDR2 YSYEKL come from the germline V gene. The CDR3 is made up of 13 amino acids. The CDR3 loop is CASGRQGGGTQYF. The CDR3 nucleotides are TGCGCCAGCGGCCGACAGGGAGGAGGGACCCAGTACTTC.

The CDR3 loop reads CAEQSGEQFF. The CDR3 nucleotides are TGTGCTGAGCAGTCGGGTGAGCAGTTCTTC. This chain uses TRBV7-9 with TRBJ2-1; D call uncertain. This CDR3 is built from 10 residues. The germline gives CDR1 SEHNR, CDR2 FQNEAQ (reference sequence).

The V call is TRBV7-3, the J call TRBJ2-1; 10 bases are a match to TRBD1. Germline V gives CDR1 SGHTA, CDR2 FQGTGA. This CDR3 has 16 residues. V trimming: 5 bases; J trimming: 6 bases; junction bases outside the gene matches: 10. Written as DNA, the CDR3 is TGTGCCAGCAGCCCCAGAGGGGGACAGGGGAGCAATGAGCAGTTCTTC. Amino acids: CASSPRGGQGSNEQFF.

The CDR3 nucleotides are TGTGCCAGCAGCGGGACAGGAGCAGCACCCCTCCACTTT. This codes for CASSGTGAAPLHF. The chain is built from TRBV4-2 and TRBJ1-6; 8 nucleotides line up with TRBD1. The CDR3 loop spans 13 amino acids. CDR1 and CDR2 (germline): LGHNA, YNFKEQ. V dropped 5 bases and J dropped 11; count of bases not matched to a gene: 5.